This entry is about one TCR beta chain. Its target is unknown. The entry originates in a study of cytomegalovirus exposure and HLA in healthy donors. The PCR ran on 60 Vbeta and 13 Jbeta primers. Produced via immunoSEQ multiplex PCR; TCRdb's table is partial and in-frame only. Among about 200,000 clones listed, more than 60% were seen once. Notes on the study in general: In a later analysis, HLA-C alleles had the fewest associated TCRs, DRB1 alleles the most. Roughly even sequencing depth across donors was the assumption behind the presence/absence analyses. In vitro experiments confirmed that a few CMV-associated chains were specific for CMV antigens.

V lost 10 bases and J lost 7; bases outside the gene matches: 16. The CDR3 sequence is 15 residues long. Germline assignment: CDR1 MNHEY and CDR2 SMNVEV (reference sequence). The rearrangement links TRBV27 to TRBJ2-3, with 8 positions matching TRBD2. The sequenced sample was PBMCs. The source is a man aged 45 to 65 in good health and CMV-seronegative. The CDR3 coding sequence is TGTGCCACCAGGCCCGGTAGCGGGGTGGCGTATACGCAGTATTTT. It specifies CATRPGSGVAYTQYF.